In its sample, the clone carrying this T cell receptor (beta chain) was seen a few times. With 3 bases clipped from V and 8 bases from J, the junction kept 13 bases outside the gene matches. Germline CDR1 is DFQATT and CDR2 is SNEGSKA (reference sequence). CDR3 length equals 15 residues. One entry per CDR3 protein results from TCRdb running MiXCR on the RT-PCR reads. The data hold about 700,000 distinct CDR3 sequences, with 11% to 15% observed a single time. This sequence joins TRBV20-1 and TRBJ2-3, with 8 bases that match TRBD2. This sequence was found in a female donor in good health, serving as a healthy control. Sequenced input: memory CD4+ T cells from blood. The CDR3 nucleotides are TGCAGTGCTAGGGATTTGACTAGAGCGGGGGTTACGCAGTATTTT. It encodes CSARDLTRAGVTQYF.